The 9 T cell receptor beta chains below were found in one sample sequenced in a study of control samples from healthy donors and cancer patients (dated by TCRdb to 2020 to 2022). Receptor amplification or capture employed the immunoSEQ multiplex PCR assay. In TCRdb, the immuneACCESS table is reduced to in-frame sequences with V and J assigned. These tables do not hold every clone; where another copy was compared, an unresolved V gene accounts for under half, and the others remain unexplained. Within this sample are 150,000 to 200,000 clones, with roughly nine tenths of them counted one time only. The ten largest clonotypes hold about 1.4% of the sample. Sequencing used blood. These receptors were obtained from a man aged 30 to 39 in good health.

The chain combines TRBV2 with TRBJ2-1, with 9 bases fitting TRBD2. Unmatched junction bases numbered 4, after V lost 4 bases and J lost 0 bases. CDR1 SNHLY and CDR2 FYNNEI come from the germline V gene. The CDR3 extends over 16 amino acids. The CDR3 sequence is CASSGIAGVSYNEQFF. CDR3 nucleotide sequence: TGTGCCAGCAGTGGAATAGCGGGAGTCTCCTACAATGAGCAGTTCTTC.

The chain is built from TRBV5-1 and TRBJ2-4; D is tentatively TRBD1 or TRBD2 (5 bases each). Between the trimmed V and J ends, which lost 4 bases and 9 bases, there was a span of 14 bases. This CDR3 region has 13 residues. The germline V gene encodes CDR1 SGHRS and CDR2 YFSETQ. In DNA form, the CDR3 reads TGCGCCAGCAGCCAGGAAGAGGGGAGCATTCAGTACTTC. Translation: CASSQEEGSIQYF.

This clone was seen only once. Other DNA sequences within the sample encode an identical CDR3. V usage is TRBV30 and J usage is TRBJ1-5; D unclear. The length of the CDR3 is 13 residues. Germline V gives CDR1 GTSNPN, CDR2 SVGIG (reference sequence). V lost 1 base and J lost 6, with 10 bases in between. CDR3: CAWSGTGGQPQHF. The CDR3 DNA sequence: TGTGCCTGGAGTGGAACGGGAGGTCAGCCCCAGCATTTT.

The J gene is TRBJ2-1, the V gene TRBV12-3 or TRBV12-4; a possible D gene is TRBD2 (6 bases). The CDR3 has 13 amino acids. V lost 6 bases to trimming and J lost 7 bases, with 13 bases between them. Written as DNA, the CDR3 is TGTGCCAGCAGCTTCGTTGCGGGAAATGAGCAGTTCTTC. Translating gives CASSFVAGNEQFF.

This rearrangement joins TRBV11-2 to TRBJ2-5, with D possibly matching TRBD2 (5 bases). Trimming removed 5 bases from V and 2 bases from J, with 18 bases in between. This CDR3 spans 16 amino acids. Germline V CDR1 and CDR2: SGHAT, FQNNGV. In nucleotides, the CDR3 is TGTGCCAGCAGCCTGGGAGAATCCGGGCCGCAAGAGACCCAGTACTTC. It translates to CASSLGESGPQETQYF.

J is TRBJ2-2 and V is TRBV19; a possible D gene is TRBD1 (6 bases). The V gene lost 6 bases and the J gene lost 0 bases, with 8 bases spanning the gap. Looked up from germline, CDR1 is LNHDA and CDR2 is SQIVND (reference sequence). CDR3 size: 14 residues. The chain's CDR3 is CASSGQTNTGELFF. The CDR3 DNA sequence: TGTGCCAGTAGCGGACAGACGAACACCGGGGAGCTGTTTTTT.

This clone was detected a few times. V is TRBV5-1 and J is TRBJ1-4; D gene ambiguous. The CDR3 has 15 amino acids. Germline V gene data show CDR1 as SGHRS and CDR2 as YFSETQ. Trimming took off 4 bases at V and 5 bases at J, with 15 bases between the two ends. The CDR3 here is CASSRFQALNEKLFF. As DNA, the CDR3 is TGCGCCAGCAGCCGTTTCCAGGCCTTGAATGAAAAACTGTTTTTT.

The chain has TRBV6-5 and TRBJ2-3, with D hard to call. Trimming took 8 bases from V and 1 from J, leaving 7 bases between them. Germline CDR1 MNHEY, CDR2 SVGAGI. The CDR3 is 12 amino acids. CDR3 region: CASGTGTDTQYF. The DNA of the CDR3 is TGTGCCAGCGGTACCGGCACAGATACGCAGTATTTT.

The chain has TRBV7-2 and TRBJ2-3, with D possibly matching TRBD1 (6 bases). Trimming stripped 2 bases from V and 4 bases from J, with 7 bases between. The CDR3 runs 13 residues. CDR1 and CDR2 (germline): SGHTA, FQGNSA. In DNA form, the CDR3 reads TGTGCCAGCAGCTTAACAGGGCCAGATACGCAGTATTTT. It is translated as CASSLTGPDTQYF.